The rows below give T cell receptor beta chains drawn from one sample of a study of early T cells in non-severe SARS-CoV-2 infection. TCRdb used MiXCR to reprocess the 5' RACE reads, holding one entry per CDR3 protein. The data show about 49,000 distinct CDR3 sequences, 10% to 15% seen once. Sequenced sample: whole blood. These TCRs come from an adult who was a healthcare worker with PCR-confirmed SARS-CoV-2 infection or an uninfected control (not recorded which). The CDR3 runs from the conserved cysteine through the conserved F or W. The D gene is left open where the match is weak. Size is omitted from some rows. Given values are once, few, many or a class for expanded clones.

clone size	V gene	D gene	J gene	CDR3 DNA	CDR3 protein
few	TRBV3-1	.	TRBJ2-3	TGTGCCAGCAGCCAAGATATCCAGGGGTATAATACGCAGTATTTT	CASSQDIQGYNTQYF
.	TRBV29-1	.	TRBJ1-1	TGCAGCGTTGACCAGGGAGTGGGTGAAGCTTTCTTT	CSVDQGVGEAFF
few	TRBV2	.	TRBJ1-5	TGTGCCAGCAGTGAAGCGTCAGGGAGGCAGCCCCAGCATTTT	CASSEASGRQPQHF
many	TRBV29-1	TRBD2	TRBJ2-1	TGCAGCGTTGTGCGCGGGGGTGGGTACAATGAGCAGTTCTTC	CSVVRGGGYNEQFF
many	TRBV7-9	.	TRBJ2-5	TGTGCCAGCAGCTTAGCAAGGGCACGGGAGACCCAGTACTTC	CASSLARARETQYF
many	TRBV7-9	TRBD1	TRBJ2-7	TGTGCCAGCAGCTTAGTGGGACAGGGTACGTACGAGCAGTACTTC	CASSLVGQGTYEQYF
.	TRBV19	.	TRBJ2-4	TGTGCCAGTAGTATAGGGGGCAAAAACATTCAGTACTTC	CASSIGGKNIQYF
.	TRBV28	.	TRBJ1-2	TGTGCCAGCAGTTTTCAAGGGGGTAACTATGGCTACACCTTC	CASSFQGGNYGYTF
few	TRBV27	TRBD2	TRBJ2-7	TGTGCCAGCAGTCGAGCGGGGACCTCCTACGAGCAGTACTTC	CASSRAGTSYEQYF
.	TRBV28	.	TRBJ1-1	TGTGCCAGCACTCTAACAGGCATGAACACTGAAGCTTTCTTT	CASTLTGMNTEAFF
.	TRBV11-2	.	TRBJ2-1	TGTGCCAGCAGCTTAGACCGGGTCTCCTACAATGAGCAGTTCTTC	CASSLDRVSYNEQFF
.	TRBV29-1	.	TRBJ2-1	TGCAGCGTTGAAGGAATAGGGGGGCGGCTCTACAATGAGCAGTTCTTC	CSVEGIGGRLYNEQFF
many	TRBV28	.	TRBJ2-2	TGTGCCAGCAGTTATCCCGAGGGCACCGGGGAGCTGTTTTTT	CASSYPEGTGELFF
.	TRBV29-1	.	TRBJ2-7	TGCAGCGTTGAAAGGCGGGGGCCGAGCTACGAGCAGTACTTC	CSVERRGPSYEQYF
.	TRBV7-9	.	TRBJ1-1	TGTGCCAGCAGCTTAAATCAGGAGGGGACTGAAGCTTTCTTT	CASSLNQEGTEAFF
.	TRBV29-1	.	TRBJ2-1	TGCAGCGGGGGGTACAATGAGCAGTTCTTC	CSGGYNEQFF
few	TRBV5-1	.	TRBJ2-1	TGCGCCAGCAGCTTACAGAGCTCCTACAATGAGCAGTTCTTC	CASSLQSSYNEQFF
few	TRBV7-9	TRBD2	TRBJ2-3	TGTGCCAGCAGCCCGACTAGCGGGGGCACAGATACGCAGTATTTT	CASSPTSGGTDTQYF
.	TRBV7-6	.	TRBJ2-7	TGTGCCAGCAGTTTTGCGGGAAGCTCCTACGAGCAGTACTTC	CASSFAGSSYEQYF
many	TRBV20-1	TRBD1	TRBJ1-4	TGCAGTGCAAACACAGGGGCGGCAGGTGAAAAACTGTTTTTT	CSANTGAAGEKLFF
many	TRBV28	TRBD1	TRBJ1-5	TGTGCCAGCAGGACGACAGGGGGCCGGAGGCAGCCCCAGCATTTT	CASRTTGGRRQPQHF
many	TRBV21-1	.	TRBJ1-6	TGTGCCAGCAGCGGCGGACAGGGGTGGAGTTCACCCCTCCACTTT	CASSGGQGWSSPLHF
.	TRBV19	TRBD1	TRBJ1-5	TGTGCCAGTAGTATCATCGGGACAGGTTATCAGCCCCAGCATTTT	CASSIIGTGYQPQHF
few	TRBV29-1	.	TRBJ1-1	TGCAGCGTTGAAGGCATGAACACTGAAGCTTTCTTT	CSVEGMNTEAFF
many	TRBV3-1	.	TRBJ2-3	TGTGCCAGCAGCCATGGACGGGCAGATACGCAGTATTTT	CASSHGRADTQYF
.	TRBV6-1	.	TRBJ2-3	TGTGCCAGCGCCACAGATACGCAGTATTTT	CASATDTQYF
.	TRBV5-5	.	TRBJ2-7	TGTGTCAGCAGCTTGGGGGCCTTCTCCTACGAGCAGTACTTC	CVSSLGAFSYEQYF
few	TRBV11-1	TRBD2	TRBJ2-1	TGTGCCAGCAGCTCCGGACTAGCCGGGAGGGGAGAGCAGTTCTTC	CASSSGLAGRGEQFF
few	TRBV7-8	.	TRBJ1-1	TGTGCCAGCAGCCGCCGGGACACCCTGAACACTGAAGCTTTCTTT	CASSRRDTLNTEAFF
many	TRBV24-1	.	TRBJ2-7	TGTGCCACCAGTGCTGGAACCTACGAGCAGTACTTC	CATSAGTYEQYF
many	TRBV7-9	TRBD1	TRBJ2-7	TGTGCCACTCGAAGGGACAGCCCCTACGAGCAGTACTTC	CATRRDSPYEQYF
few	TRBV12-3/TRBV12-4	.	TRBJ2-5	TGTGCCAGCAGGTCGCAGGGGATGGAGACCCAGTACTTC	CASRSQGMETQYF
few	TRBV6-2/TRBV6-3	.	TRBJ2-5	TGTGCCAGCCGAAGACTAGAGGTTTTTGAGACCCAGTACTTC	CASRRLEVFETQYF
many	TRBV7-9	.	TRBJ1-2	TGTGCCAGCAGCTTAGCGGGCTATGGCTACACCTTC	CASSLAGYGYTF
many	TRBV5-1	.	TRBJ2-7	TGCGCCAGCAGCTTGTCACCCAGCAGCTCCTACGAGCAGTACTTC	CASSLSPSSSYEQYF
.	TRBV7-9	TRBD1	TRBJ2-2	TGTGCCAGCAGTCCAACAGGGGGGAACACCGGGGAGCTGTTTTTT	CASSPTGGNTGELFF
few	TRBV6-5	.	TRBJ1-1	TGTGCCAGCAGCCTTCAGTTGAACACTGAAGCTTTCTTT	CASSLQLNTEAFF
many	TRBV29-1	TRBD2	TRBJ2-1	TGCAGCGTTCCCCCAGATAGCGGGAACTACAATGAGCAGTTCTTC	CSVPPDSGNYNEQFF
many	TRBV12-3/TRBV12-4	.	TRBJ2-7	TGTGCCAGCAGTTTAGATGGGTTACCGACCTACGAGCAGTACTTC	CASSLDGLPTYEQYF
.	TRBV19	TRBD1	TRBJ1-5	TGTGCCAGTACCTTGACAGGGCGGGCCAATCAGCCCCAGCATTTT	CASTLTGRANQPQHF
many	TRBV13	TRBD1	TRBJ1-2	TGTGCCAGCAGCCTCCGGGACAGGTCCTATGGCTACACCTTC	CASSLRDRSYGYTF
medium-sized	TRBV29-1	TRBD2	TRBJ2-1	TGCAGCGCCGGGGCTAGCGGGAATCCTCTGTTCTTC	CSAGASGNPLFF
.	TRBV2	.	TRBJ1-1	TGTGCCAGCAGTGAGCGGGGGGCAGGGGCCACTGAAGCTTTCTTT	CASSERGAGATEAFF
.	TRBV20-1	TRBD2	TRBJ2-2	TGCAGTGCCGGGACTAGCGGGAAAAACACCGGGGAGCTGTTTTTT	CSAGTSGKNTGELFF
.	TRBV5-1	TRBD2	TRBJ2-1	TGCGCCAGCAGCTTGGCCCGAGCGGGGGGCAAGTACAATGAGCAGTTCTTC	CASSLARAGGKYNEQFF
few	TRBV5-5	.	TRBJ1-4	TGTGCCAGCAGCTTGGTTCCTTCTGAAAATGAAAAACTGTTTTTT	CASSLVPSENEKLFF
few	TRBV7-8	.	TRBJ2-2	TGTGCCAGCAGCTTAAGTGCGATGAACACCGGGGAGCTGTTTTTT	CASSLSAMNTGELFF
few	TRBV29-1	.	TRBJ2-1	TGCAGCGTTGTAGTTCGGGCCTACAATGAGCAGTTCTTC	CSVVVRAYNEQFF
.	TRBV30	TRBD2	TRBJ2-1	TGTGCCTGGAGGGATAGGGCGGGAGGAGGTTTATGGGCCTACAATGAGCAGTTCTTC	CAWRDRAGGGLWAYNEQFF
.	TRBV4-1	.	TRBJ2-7	TGCGCCAGCAGCCAAGGACCCTCTAGACCAGGCGAGAGAGAGCAGTACTTC	CASSQGPSRPGEREQYF
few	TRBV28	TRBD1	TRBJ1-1	TGTGCCAGCAGTTTTACCCCGCGGACAGGGGTGAACACTGAAGCTTTCTTT	CASSFTPRTGVNTEAFF
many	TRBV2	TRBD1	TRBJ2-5	TGTGCCAGCAGTGAAGTAGCGGGTACCGGGACAGGGGCAGAGACCCAGTACTTC	CASSEVAGTGTGAETQYF
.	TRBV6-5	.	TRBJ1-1	TGTGCCAGCAGCCCCGGGGGAGGGAGCACTGAAGCTTTCTTT	CASSPGGGSTEAFF
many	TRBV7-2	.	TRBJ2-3	TGTGCCAGCAGCTTACGGCGGGAAGGAGATACGCAGTATTTT	CASSLRREGDTQYF
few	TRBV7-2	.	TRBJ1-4	TGTGCCAGCAGCTTAGACGACCACGATGAAAAACTGTTTTTT	CASSLDDHDEKLFF
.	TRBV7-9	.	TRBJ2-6	TGTGCCAGCAGCCGGACCCACTCTGGGGCCAACGTCCTGACTTTC	CASSRTHSGANVLTF
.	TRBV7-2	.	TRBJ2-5	TGTGCCAGCAGCTTAGCGAGTCTGACCCAGTACTTC	CASSLASLTQYF
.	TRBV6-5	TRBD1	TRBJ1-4	TGTGCCAGCAGTTACCGGACAGGGCCCAATGAAAAACTGTTTTTT	CASSYRTGPNEKLFF
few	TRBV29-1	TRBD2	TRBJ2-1	TGCAGCCAACGCGGGGGAGGTGAGCAGTTCTTC	CSQRGGGEQFF